One sample yielded the 18 T cell receptor beta chains listed below, sequenced in a study of blood T cell repertoires in COVID-19. The table came from immunoSEQ multiplex PCR; TCRdb's copy has only in-frame clones and leaves some out. The sample holds 130,000 to 150,000 clones, roughly 78% seen once. Sample: peripheral blood. These receptors originate from a human donor with acute or convalescent COVID-19. The donor label of this sample is uncertain.

V is TRBV6-6 and J is TRBJ1-1, with D perhaps matching TRBD1 (5 bases). The CDR3 is 14 residues long. Germline CDR1 is MNHNY and CDR2 is SVGAGI (reference sequence). V lost 7 bases, J lost 4 bases, and 16 bases lay in between. In DNA, the CDR3 is TGTGCCAGCACCTTTTCAGGGCCCCGCACTGAAGCTTTCTTT. Translating gives CASTFSGPRTEAFF.

The chain recombines TRBV5-3 with TRBJ1-2; unclear D gene. TRBV5-3 is filed as an ORF, its function uncertain. The CDR3 runs to 14 residues. V shed 1 base and J shed 4 bases, with 11 bases lying between them. The CDR3 DNA reads TGTGCCAGAAGCTTGTCCCCGAGGCCCTATGGCTACACCTTC. It encodes CARSLSPRPYGYTF.

The chain joins TRBV30 to TRBJ1-3; D gene unclear. The CDR3 is made up of 17 amino acids. Germline values: CDR1 GTSNPN, CDR2 SVGIG (reference sequence). Between the trimmed V and J ends, which lost 0 bases and 0 bases, there was a span of 15 bases. The CDR3 DNA reads as TGTGCCTGGAGTGTACGGGCCAGCGGAATCTCTGGAAACACCATATATTTT. Encoded protein: CAWSVRASGISGNTIYF.

V is TRBV2 and J is TRBJ2-5, with TRBD2 as a possible D gene (6 bases). The CDR3 length is 14 residues. CDR1 and CDR2 from the germline V gene are SNHLY and FYNNEI. V shed 6 bases and J shed 1 base, with 12 bases lying between them. CDR3 sequence: CASRPMGGQETQYF. In DNA form, the CDR3 reads TGTGCCAGCAGGCCGATGGGGGGCCAAGAGACCCAGTACTTC.

This chain joins TRBV6-5 and TRBJ1-1, with D possibly being TRBD1 (6 bases). The germline V gene encodes CDR1 MNHEY and CDR2 SVGAGI. The V end was cut by 4 bases, the J end by 1 base, with 16 bases between. CDR3 size: 16 residues. The CDR3 is CASSSASGGANTEAFF. CDR3 DNA: TGTGCCAGCAGTTCCGCTTCGGGGGGGGCGAACACTGAAGCTTTCTTT.

The chain has TRBV4-3 and TRBJ1-6; 8 bases agree with TRBD1. Germline V gene data show CDR1 as LGHNA and CDR2 as YSLEER. Trimming removed 1 base from V and 7 bases from J; junction bases left unmatched: 0. This CDR3 comprises 14 residues. The CDR3 DNA is TGCGCCAGCAGCCAAGGACAGGGGAATTCACCCCTCCACTTT. Its translation is CASSQGQGNSPLHF.

The V call is TRBV7-8, the J call TRBJ2-5; 8 bases map to TRBD2. Losses at the gene ends were 5 bases for V and 7 bases for J; bases not matched to a gene: 12. The V gene's germline CDR1 is SGHVS and CDR2 FQNEAQ. The CDR3 is made up of 15 amino acids. The DNA of the CDR3 is TGTGCCAGCAGCCGAGGCCTCTCGGGGGGGAGGACCCAGTACTTC. It encodes CASSRGLSGGRTQYF.

This clone showed up just a few times. This chain connects TRBV7-8 to TRBJ1-6; D might be TRBD1 (5 bases). Trimming left V 6 bases short and J 4 bases short, with 25 bases between. CDR1 and CDR2 from the germline V gene are SGHVS and FQNEAQ. CDR3 size: 19 residues. The DNA of the CDR3 is TGTGCCAGCAGACAGGACGGAGGGTACGCTCGTCCGTATAATTCACCCCTCCACTTT. It specifies CASRQDGGYARPYNSPLHF. The complete variable domain, with remaining parts taken from reference TRBV7-8 and TRBJ1-6, reads GAGVSQSPRYKVAKRGQDVALRCDPISGHVSLFWYQQALGQGPEFLTYFQNEAQLDKSGLPSDRFFAERPEGSVSTLKIQRTQQEDSAVYLCASRQDGGYARPYNSPLHFGNGTRLTVT.

This rearrangement joins TRBV19 to TRBJ2-5; the D gene is possibly TRBD1 (6 bases). V was trimmed by 3 bases and J by 10 bases, leaving 15 bases between them. CDR1 and CDR2 (germline): LNHDA, SQIVND (reference sequence). CDR3 length: 13 residues. CDR3 nucleotides: TGTGCCAGTAGTATCACGCAGGGGTGGATCCAGTACTTC. Its protein is CASSITQGWIQYF.

This rearrangement joins TRBV6-5 to TRBJ1-2; 9 bases are shared with TRBD1. With 6 bases clipped from V and 4 bases from J, the junction kept 6 bases outside the gene matches. CDR3 length: 14 residues. Germline V CDR1 and CDR2: MNHEY, SVGAGI. CDR3 loop: CASRTGGAVYGYTF. The DNA for the CDR3 is TGTGCCAGCAGAACAGGGGGCGCAGTCTATGGCTACACCTTC.

The V gene is TRBV19, the J gene TRBJ1-2; D not certain. The CDR3 covers 14 residues. Trimming stripped 7 bases from V and 4 bases from J, with 16 bases between. Germline V CDR1 and CDR2: LNHDA, SQIVND (reference sequence). CDR3 sequence reads: CASTPRPAVYGYTF. The CDR3 DNA sequence: TGTGCCAGTACCCCTCGCCCGGCGGTCTATGGCTACACCTTC.

The DNA of the CDR3 is TGTGCCAGCAGTGAAGCCTTCTTCTCTGGAAACACCATATATTTT. This encodes CASSEAFFSGNTIYF. The V gene is TRBV6-1, the J gene TRBJ1-3; D not certain. The germline V gene has CDR1 MNHNS and CDR2 SASEGT. The V end was cut by 0 bases, the J end by 0 bases, with 6 bases between. The CDR3 runs to 15 residues.

V usage is TRBV6-5 and J usage is TRBJ2-7; D is undetermined. The CDR3 has 12 residues. V gave up 10 bases and J gave up 2 bases, with 12 bases separating them. Germline CDR1 reads MNHEY; CDR2 reads SVGAGI. In DNA, the CDR3 is TGTGCCACCAGCGACATCCCCTACGAGCAGTACTTC. Translated, it gives CATSDIPYEQYF.

This chain uses TRBV7-9 with TRBJ2-3; D possibly corresponds to TRBD1 (5 bases). Germline V CDR1 and CDR2: SEHNR, FQNEAQ (reference sequence). Deletions cut 1 base from V and 0 bases from J, with 14 bases between. The CDR3 is 17 amino acids. CDR3 DNA: TGTGCCAGCAGCTTAGGCTTGGGGCCCCTCAGCACAGATACGCAGTATTTT. This translates into CASSLGLGPLSTDTQYF.

V gene TRBV5-1 combines with J gene TRBJ1-2; 10 nucleotides match TRBD1. V was pared by 4 bases and J by 4 bases, with 7 bases of the junction left unmatched. The germline V gene has CDR1 SGHRS and CDR2 YFSETQ. This CDR3 is built from 15 residues. The CDR3 loop reads CASSPDRGMTYGYTF. The CDR3 region has the DNA TGCGCCAGCAGCCCGGACAGGGGGATGACCTATGGCTACACCTTC.

V usage is TRBV4-1 and J usage is TRBJ2-3; 16 nucleotides agree with TRBD2. This CDR3 has 19 residues. After removal of 4 bases from V and 0 bases from J, the junction contained 7 bases not matched to a gene. The germline V gene encodes CDR1 MGHRA and CDR2 YSYEKL. The CDR3 nucleotides are TGCGCCAGCAGCCGGTCGGGACTAGCGGGGGGGGCGAGCACAGATACGCAGTATTTT. Translated: CASSRSGLAGGASTDTQYF.

CDR3 sequence (DNA): TGTGCCAGCAGTCCAGGGGCTATCTATGGCTACACCTTC. Protein product: CASSPGAIYGYTF. The chain recombines TRBV25-1 with TRBJ1-2; the D gene is possibly TRBD1 (6 bases). In germline, CDR1 is MGHDK, CDR2 SYGVNS. V was pared by 5 bases and J by 4 bases, with 11 bases between. The CDR3 sequence is 13 residues long.

The chain recombines TRBV7-9 with TRBJ2-1; possibly TRBD1 for D (5 bases). V gave up 1 base and J gave up 6 bases, with 13 bases separating them. The CDR3 runs 15 residues. The germline gives CDR1 SEHNR, CDR2 FQNEAQ (reference sequence). CDR3 sequence reads: CASSLDGRAPNEQFF. CDR3 in DNA: TGTGCCAGCAGCTTAGACGGCAGGGCCCCCAATGAGCAGTTCTTC.